The 25 T cell receptor beta chains presented below share a single source sample, sequenced in a study of regulatory T cells in long-lasting Graves disease. Time point meaning: persistent/refractory GD, antithyroid drugs over 5 years with positive TRAb. The TCR library used RNA extracted from PBMCs. To make TCR beta libraries, researchers used iRepertoire HTBI primers and Arm-PCR of CDR3 regions. TCRdb reanalysed the multiplex PCR reads using MiXCR and keeps one entry per CDR3 protein. Here the sample spans 360,000 or so distinct CDR3 sequences, roughly 23% being singletons. Sequencing used peripheral blood mononuclear cells (PBMCs), obtained when the disease was refractory, from a patient treated with antithyroid drugs. All receptors come from a middle-aged woman with Graves disease.

This clonotype occurred a few times. CDR3 nucleotides: TGCAGTGCTACGACTCTGGACGGCCGGGACATTCAGTACTTC. Translation: CSATTLDGRDIQYF. The chain employs TRBV20-1 and TRBJ2-4; D ambiguous. This CDR3 is 14 amino acids long. V shed 4 bases and J shed 8 bases, with 18 bases lying between them. Germline V CDR1 and CDR2: DFQATT, SNEGSKA (reference sequence).

The sample holds many counts of this clonotype. The rearrangement uses TRBV28 and TRBJ2-2; 7 nucleotides align to TRBD1. CDR1 MDHEN and CDR2 SYDVKM come from the germline V gene. The CDR3 is 14 residues long. Trimming at V came to 10 bases and at J to 6 bases, leaving 11 bases not matched to a gene. The CDR3 DNA reads TGTGCCACCCTCTGGACAGGATGGGCCGGGGAGCTGTTTTTT. It specifies CATLWTGWAGELFF.

As to this clonotype: It may be a read error: a sequence one base away is much more abundant. This chain links TRBV27 with TRBJ2-2; 12 bases map to TRBD2. The CDR3 is 19 residues long. CDR1 is MNHEY and CDR2 is SMNVEV in the germline V gene (reference sequence). Here the CDR3 reads CASSLRPVLAGGYTGEMFF. As DNA, the CDR3 is TGTGCCAGCAGTTTACGCCCTGTCCTAGCGGGAGGGTACACCGGGGAGATGTTTTTT.

The CDR3 DNA follows: TGTGCCACCCAGGGGCCTAATGAGCAGTTCTTC. This sequence encodes CATQGPNEQFF. The chain is built from TRBV5-4 and TRBJ2-1; tentative D call: TRBD1 (6 bases). CDR1 is SGHNT and CDR2 is YYREEE in the germline V gene (reference sequence). The length of the CDR3 is 11 residues. V was clipped by 9 bases and J by 7 bases, with 11 bases between them.

In its sample, this clonotype was seen many times. At one end the junction does not follow the germline gene, possibly because of a read error. The chain joins TRBV7-7 to TRBJ2-5, with D perhaps matching TRBD2 (6 bases). Germline loops: CDR1 SSHAT, CDR2 FNYEAQ (reference sequence). The CDR3 is made up of 14 amino acids. CDR3 sequence (DNA): TGTGCTAGCAGCTTAGGGGACTCAAAAGAGACCCAGTACTTC. Amino acids: CASSLGDSKETQYF.

The chain links TRBV14 to TRBJ2-7; D remains ambiguous. Germline V gives CDR1 SGHDN, CDR2 FVKESK. This CDR3 is 16 amino acids long. V lost 0 bases, J lost 0 bases, and 12 bases lay in between. CDR3: CASSQDRHKNSYEQYF. The CDR3 region has the DNA TGTGCCAGCAGCCAAGATCGGCACAAGAACTCCTACGAGCAGTACTTC. The variable domain in full, with the rest retrieved from reference TRBV14 and TRBJ2-7, is EAGVTQFPSHSVIEKGQTVTLRCDPISGHDNLYWYRRVMGKEIKFLLHFVKESKQDESGMPNNRFLAERTGGTYSTLKVQPAELEDSGVYFCASSQDRHKNSYEQYFGPGTRLTVT.

This clonotype was observed a handful of times. V gene TRBV29-1 combines with J gene TRBJ2-7, with D perhaps matching TRBD1 (5 bases). The CDR3 has 13 residues. Germline CDR1 SQVTM, CDR2 ANQGSEA. V dropped 7 bases and J dropped 4 bases, with 17 bases sitting between them. The CDR3 region has the DNA TGCAGCGCCGAAACTGAAGGGGTATACGAGCAGTACTTC. The encoded protein is CSAETEGVYEQYF.

The sample holds a few counts of this clonotype. The V call is TRBV28, the J call TRBJ1-5; 8 nucleotides line up with TRBD1. The germline gives CDR1 MDHEN, CDR2 SYDVKM. The CDR3 covers 15 residues. V gave up 6 bases and J gave up 4 bases; unmatched junction bases: 8. The CDR3 loop is CASSTGTGRNQPQHF. CDR3 sequence (DNA): TGTGCCAGCAGCACCGGGACAGGAAGGAATCAGCCCCAGCATTTT. The entire variable domain, with the rest obtained from reference TRBV28 and TRBJ1-5, is as follows: DVKVTQSSRYLVKRTGEKVFLECVQDMDHENMFWYRQDPGLGLRLIYFSYDVKMKEKGDIPEGYSVSREKKERFSLILESASTNQTSMYLCASSTGTGRNQPQHFGDGTRLSIL.

This clonotype was counted ten times or more. The chain has TRBV7-8 and TRBJ1-4; 7 bases match TRBD1. The CDR3 sequence is 19 residues long. The V segment lost 1 base and the J segment 7 bases; nucleotides outside the gene matches: 18. Germline V lookup: CDR1 SGHVS, CDR2 FQNEAQ. CDR3 nucleotide sequence: TGTGCCAGCAGCTTAGAGGTGGGGGGACAGCAAGATGATTTTGAAAAACTGTTTTTT. Its translation: CASSLEVGGQQDDFEKLFF.

This clonotype was recorded many times. The rearrangement links TRBV28 to TRBJ2-5; 8 bases align to TRBD2. V dropped 5 bases and J dropped 2; count of bases not matched to a gene: 4. CDR3 length: 14 residues. Germline V gene lookup returns CDR1 MDHEN and CDR2 SYDVKM. The CDR3 nucleotides read TGTGCCAGCAGTCCCCGGGGGGGGCAAGAGACCCAGTACTTC. This translates into CASSPRGGQETQYF.

This clonotype occurred many times. The chain combines TRBV12-3 or TRBV12-4 with TRBJ1-4; 10 bases are shared with TRBD1. The length of the CDR3 is 16 residues. V lost 6 bases, J lost 8 bases, and 12 bases stayed unmatched. The CDR3, as DNA: TGTGCCAGCAGCCCGGGACAGGGGCGGTATGGGGAAAAACTGTTTTTT. Its protein product is CASSPGQGRYGEKLFF.

This clonotype showed up many times. The chain couples TRBV28 to TRBJ1-3; D ambiguous. CDR1 is MDHEN, CDR2 SYDVKM, per germline. This CDR3 region has 14 residues. The V end was cut by 5 bases, the J end by 1 base, with 9 bases between. CDR3 region: CASSRQESGNTIYF. In nucleotides, the CDR3 is TGTGCCAGCAGTAGGCAGGAATCTGGAAACACCATATATTTT.

This chain joins TRBV19 and TRBJ2-6; the match to TRBD1 covers 7 bases. The V gene's germline CDR1 is LNHDA and CDR2 SQIVND (reference sequence). The CDR3 has 16 residues. The junction had 10 bases not matched to a gene; V was cut back by 5 bases and J by 6 bases. The DNA of the CDR3 is TGTGCCAGTAGTGTTGCTGGGACAGCGGTGGCCAACGTCCTGACTTTC. It yields the protein CASSVAGTAVANVLTF. Complete variable domain (other parts from reference TRBV19 and TRBJ2-6): DGGITQSPKYLFRKEGQNVTLSCEQNLNHDAMYWYRQDPGQGLRLIYYSQIVNDFQKGDIAEGYSVSREKKESFPLTVTSAQKNPTAFYLCASSVAGTAVANVLTFGAGSRLTVL.

This clonotype was detected ten times or more. The V and J genes are TRBV6-1 and TRBJ1-2; 7 nucleotides match TRBD1. Germline loops: CDR1 MNHNS, CDR2 SASEGT. The CDR3 totals 12 residues. V lost 5 bases, J lost 8 bases, and 5 bases stayed unmatched. CDR3 in amino acids: CASSTGVEGYTF. The CDR3 DNA is TGTGCCAGCAGTACAGGGGTAGAGGGCTACACCTTC.

In its sample, this clonotype was seen a few times. This sequence joins TRBV7-9 and TRBJ2-2; a possible D gene is TRBD1 (6 bases). CDR3 size: 17 residues. V was cut by 0 bases and J by 6 bases, with 17 bases left in between. Germline CDR1 reads SEHNR; CDR2 reads FQNEAQ (reference sequence). The CDR3 here is CASSLALGGRGAGELFF. CDR3 sequence (DNA): TGTGCCAGCAGCTTAGCGCTCGGAGGCAGGGGAGCCGGGGAGCTGTTTTTT.

This CDR3 reads CATSDYPGTDTQYF. CDR3 sequence (DNA): TGTGCCACCAGTGATTACCCTGGCACAGATACGCAGTATTTT. V usage is TRBV24-1 and J usage is TRBJ2-3; no reliable D call. Trimming left V 2 bases short and J 1 base short, with 6 bases between. The germline gives CDR1 KGHDR, CDR2 SFDVKD. The CDR3 is 14 amino acids.

This clonotype was observed a few times. The rearrangement joins TRBV14 to TRBJ1-1; 8 positions match TRBD1. The length of the CDR3 is 15 residues. V trimming: 3 bases; J trimming: 0 bases; junction bases outside the gene matches: 3. Germline-derived CDR1 and CDR2 are SGHDN and FVKESK. The CDR3 spells CASSHGQGLNTEAFF. The CDR3 nucleotides are TGTGCCAGCAGCCACGGACAGGGTTTGAACACTGAAGCTTTCTTT.

Only a few counts were recorded for this clonotype. V usage is TRBV5-6 and J usage is TRBJ1-1; the D is unclear. Trimming took off 6 bases at V and 5 bases at J, with 11 bases between the two ends. CDR1 is SGHDT and CDR2 is YYEEEE in the germline V gene. This CDR3 contains 12 residues. The CDR3 sequence: CASTSDGTEAFF. The CDR3, as DNA: TGTGCCAGCACCTCCGATGGGACTGAAGCTTTCTTT. Using reference TRBV5-6 and TRBJ1-1 for the parts outside the CDR3, the full variable domain is DAGVTQSPTHLIKTRGQQVTLRCSPKSGHDTVSWYQQALGQGPQFIFQYYEEEERQRGNFPDRFSGHQFPNYSSELNVNALLLGDSALYLCASTSDGTEAFFGQGTRLTVV.

This clonotype was seen a handful of times. The V call is TRBV15, the J call TRBJ1-1, with D possibly TRBD1 on 6 matching bases. Trimming pared 4 bases from V and 6 bases from J, leaving 9 bases between. CDR1 is LNHNV, CDR2 YYDKDF, per germline (reference sequence). The CDR3 has 12 amino acids. The CDR3 loop reads CATSIGGPEAFF. In DNA, the CDR3 is TGTGCCACCAGCATAGGGGGACCTGAAGCTTTCTTT.

This clonotype was found many times. This rearrangement joins TRBV20-1 to TRBJ2-7; TRBD1 or TRBD2 may be the D gene (5 bases each). Per germline, CDR1 DFQATT and CDR2 SNEGSKA (reference sequence). V was cut by 3 bases and J by 6 bases, with 15 bases left in between. The CDR3 extends over 13 amino acids. CDR3 nucleotides: TGCAGTGCTAGGGGCAGGGAGTCGGGCGAGCAGTACTTC. This codes for CSARGRESGEQYF.

This chain connects TRBV19 to TRBJ2-7, with unresolved D. Germline CDR1 is LNHDA and CDR2 is SQIVND (reference sequence). The CDR3 extends over 13 amino acids. The V end lost 3 bases, the J end lost 3 bases, and 9 bases lay between the germline ends. The CDR3 loop is CASSIGNYYEQYF. The CDR3 nucleotides read TGTGCCAGTAGTATCGGCAATTACTACGAGCAGTACTTC.

Only a few counts were recorded for this clonotype. V gene TRBV6-1 combines with J gene TRBJ2-7, with D unresolved. Germline V gene data show CDR1 as MNHNS and CDR2 as SASEGT. V was pared by 6 bases and J by 4 bases, with 16 bases between. The CDR3 covers 14 residues. Here the CDR3 reads CASSPRSYLYEQYF. CDR3 in DNA: TGTGCCAGCAGCCCTAGGTCCTACCTTTACGAGCAGTACTTC.

This chain joins TRBV7-3 and TRBJ1-1; 7 bases match TRBD1. The length of the CDR3 is 18 residues. The V segment lost 5 bases and the J segment 0 bases; nucleotides outside the gene matches: 15. Per the germline V gene, CDR1 is SGHTA and CDR2 is FQGTGA. CDR3 amino acids: CASSQARGGIGMNTEAFF. The CDR3 DNA follows: TGTGCCAGCAGCCAAGCCAGGGGGGGTATTGGAATGAACACTGAAGCTTTCTTT.

The sample holds a few counts of this clonotype. V and J are TRBV10-3 and TRBJ2-4, with D perhaps matching TRBD1 (6 bases). The CDR3 spans 16 residues. The V gene's germline CDR1 is ENHRY and CDR2 SYGVKD. V lost 3 bases and J lost 0, with 12 bases in between. This CDR3 reads CAISEGDILAKNIQYF. The CDR3, as DNA: TGTGCCATCAGTGAAGGGGACATCCTAGCCAAAAACATTCAGTACTTC.

Only a few counts were recorded for this clonotype. CDR3 region: CASSPVKGGKNIQYF. Here the CDR3 DNA reads TGTGCCAGTAGTCCCGTGAAGGGGGGCAAAAACATTCAGTACTTC. J is TRBJ2-4 and V is TRBV19; D is perhaps TRBD1 or TRBD2 (6 bases each). The CDR3 runs 15 residues. From germline, CDR1 is LNHDA and CDR2 SQIVND (reference sequence). Between the trimmed V and J ends, which lost 5 bases and 3 bases, there was a span of 14 bases.